This is a list of T cell receptor beta chains from one sample in a study of shared clonotypes between healthy human individuals. Clones were read by immunoSEQ multiplex PCR, and TCRdb kept only the in-frame ones, dropping some. The sample has approximately 1.9 million clones, roughly 95% seen once. The sample taken for sequencing was naive CD8+ T cells from PBMCs. The receptors were gathered from a young man in good health. Some clones in this sample may be carry-over from other donors' samples. The CDR3 runs from the conserved cysteine through the conserved F or W. The D gene is left open where the match is weak. Where a row states a size, it is once, few, many or the class of an expanded clone; other rows omit it.

D	J	V	size	CDR3	DNA
TRBD2	TRBJ2-7	TRBV6-5	NA	CASSFGGSEQYF	TGTGCCAGCAGCTTCGGGGGGTCCGAGCAGTACTTC
NA	TRBJ2-3	TRBV7-6	NA	CASSLLARSEDTQYF	TGTGCCAGCAGCTTATTAGCCAGGAGTGAGGATACGCAGTATTTT
NA	TRBJ2-5	TRBV7-9	NA	CASSLGFPETQYF	TGTGCCAGCAGCTTAGGCTTTCCAGAGACCCAGTACTTC
NA	TRBJ1-5	TRBV7-6	NA	CASSLGPYQPQHF	TGTGCCAGCAGCTTAGGACCGTATCAGCCCCAGCATTTT
TRBD1	TRBJ2-2	TRBV7-9	few	CASSTQGAPHTGELFF	TGTGCCAGCAGCACTCAGGGGGCGCCTCACACCGGGGAGCTGTTTTTT
TRBD2	TRBJ2-7	TRBV27	NA	CASRALAERIYEQYF	TGTGCCAGCAGAGCCCTAGCGGAGAGAATCTACGAGCAGTACTTC
TRBD1	TRBJ2-3	TRBV27	NA	CASSLDRVADTQYF	TGTGCCAGCAGCCTGGACAGGGTGGCAGATACGCAGTATTTT
NA	TRBJ1-4	TRBV28	once	CASSTTATNEKLFF	TGTGCCAGCAGTACCACAGCAACTAATGAAAAACTGTTTTTT
NA	TRBJ2-7	TRBV19	NA	CASSIDGETYEQYF	TGTGCCAGTAGTATAGACGGGGAGACCTACGAGCAGTACTTC
NA	TRBJ2-5	TRBV5-5	NA	CASSLYARLSRETQYF	TGTGCCAGCAGCTTGTATGCAAGGCTGAGCAGGGAGACCCAGTACTTC
NA	TRBJ2-2	TRBV18	few	CASSSDLNTGELFF	TGTGCCAGCTCATCGGACCTCAACACCGGGGAGCTGTTTTTT
TRBD2	TRBJ2-2	TRBV7-3	NA	CASSLPPSGRVPRELFF	TGTGCCAGCAGCTTACCCCCTAGCGGGAGGGTTCCCCGGGAGCTGTTTTTT
NA	TRBJ2-7	TRBV30	once	CAWDLISSYEQYF	TGTGCCTGGGACCTCATTAGCTCCTACGAGCAGTACTTC
TRBD1	TRBJ1-3	TRBV2	NA	CAIETGSFSGNTIYF	TGTGCCATCGAGACAGGGTCGTTTAGCGGAAACACCATATATTTT
NA	TRBJ2-4	TRBV28	NA	CASSSPRQLAKNIQYF	TGTGCCAGCAGTTCTCCCCGACAGTTAGCCAAAAACATTCAGTACTTC
TRBD1	TRBJ2-1	TRBV5-1	NA	CASSWDSHNEQFF	TGCGCCAGCAGCTGGGACAGCCACAATGAGCAGTTCTTC